This T cell receptor beta chain was sequenced for a study of shared clonotypes between healthy human individuals. At the level of the study: The people who gave samples were a couple of women and a few men aged 18 to 49. Study-wide findings and caveats: Depth of sequencing was expected to influence donor clonotype sharing. With few donors, the genetic and exposure-history diversity represented was limited.

Evenly divided among several immunoSEQ plates was the genomic DNA of each subset. Only in-frame clones appear in the TCRdb table, and some are missing; sequencing was by immunoSEQ multiplex PCR. Among about 600,000 clones listed, roughly 79% were seen once. The table lists this clone with many counts. As yet, its antigen is unknown. The junction and the germline gene differ at one end; a read error may be behind it. CDR1 SGHTA and CDR2 FQGNSA come from the germline V gene. The length of the CDR3 is 15 residues. This TCR was recovered from a woman in her 40s in good health. Some clones in this sample may be carry-over from other donors' samples. Source material: PBMCs. The chain has TRBV7-2 and TRBJ2-1; TRBD1 matches 9 bases. CDR3 amino acids: CASSLGTGSYNEQFF. DNA for the CDR3: TGTGCCAGCAGTTTAGGGACAGGGTCGTACAATGAGCAGTTCTTC.